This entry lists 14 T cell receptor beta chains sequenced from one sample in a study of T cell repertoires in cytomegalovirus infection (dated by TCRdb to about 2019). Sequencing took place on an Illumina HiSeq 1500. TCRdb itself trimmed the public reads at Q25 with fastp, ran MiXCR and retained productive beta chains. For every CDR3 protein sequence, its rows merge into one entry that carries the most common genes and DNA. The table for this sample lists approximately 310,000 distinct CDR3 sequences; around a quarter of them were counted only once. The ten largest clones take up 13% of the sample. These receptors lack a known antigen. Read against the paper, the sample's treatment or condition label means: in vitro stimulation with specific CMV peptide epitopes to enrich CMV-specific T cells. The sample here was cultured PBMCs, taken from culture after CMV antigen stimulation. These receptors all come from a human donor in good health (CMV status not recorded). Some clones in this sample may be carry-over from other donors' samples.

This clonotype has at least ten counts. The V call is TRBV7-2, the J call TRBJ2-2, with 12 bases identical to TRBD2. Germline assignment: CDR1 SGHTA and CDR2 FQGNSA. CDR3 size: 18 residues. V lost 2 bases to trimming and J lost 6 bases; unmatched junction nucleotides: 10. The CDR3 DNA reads TGTGCCAGCAGCTTAAAGCTTGCAGGACTAGCGGGATCCGGGGAGCTGTTTTTT. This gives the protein CASSLKLAGLAGSGELFF.

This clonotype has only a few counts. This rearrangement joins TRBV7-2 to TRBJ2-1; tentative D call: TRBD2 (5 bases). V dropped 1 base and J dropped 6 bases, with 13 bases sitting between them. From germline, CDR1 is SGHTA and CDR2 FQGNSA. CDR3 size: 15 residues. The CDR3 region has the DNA TGTGCCAGCAGCTTAGGAGGATTGCGGGCCAATGAGCAGTTCTTC. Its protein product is CASSLGGLRANEQFF. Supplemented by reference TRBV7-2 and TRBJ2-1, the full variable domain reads GAGVSQSPSNKVTEKGKDVELRCDPISGHTALYWYRQSLGQGLEFLIYFQGNSAPDKSGLPSDRFSAERTGGSVSTLTIQRTQQEDSAVYLCASSLGGLRANEQFFGPGTRLTVL.

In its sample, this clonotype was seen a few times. The CDR3 protein is CASSPPGLTNTEAFF. The CDR3 DNA follows: TGCGCCAGCAGCCCGCCGGGACTGACGAACACTGAAGCTTTCTTT. The J gene is TRBJ1-1, the V gene TRBV4-1, with D possibly being TRBD1 (5 bases). The CDR3 loop spans 15 amino acids. CDR1 and CDR2 (germline): MGHRA, YSYEKL. With 4 bases removed from V and 1 base from J, the gap between germline ends came to 13 bases.

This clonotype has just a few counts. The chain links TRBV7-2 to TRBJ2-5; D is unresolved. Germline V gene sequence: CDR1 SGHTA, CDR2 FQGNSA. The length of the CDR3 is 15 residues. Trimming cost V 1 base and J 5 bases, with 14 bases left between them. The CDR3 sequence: CASSLGAELGETQYF. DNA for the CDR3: TGTGCCAGCAGCTTAGGGGCCGAACTTGGTGAGACCCAGTACTTC.

CDR3: CSAGGATSRTVNSPDTQYF. For the CDR3, the DNA is TGCAGTGCCGGGGGGGCTACATCGAGGACAGTCAACTCCCCAGATACGCAGTATTTT. The chain is built from TRBV20-1 and TRBJ2-3, with 8 bases identical to TRBD2. CDR3 length equals 19 residues. Germline lookup yields CDR1 DFQATT and CDR2 SNEGSKA (reference sequence). After removal of 6 bases from V and 4 bases from J, the junction contained 24 bases not matched to a gene.

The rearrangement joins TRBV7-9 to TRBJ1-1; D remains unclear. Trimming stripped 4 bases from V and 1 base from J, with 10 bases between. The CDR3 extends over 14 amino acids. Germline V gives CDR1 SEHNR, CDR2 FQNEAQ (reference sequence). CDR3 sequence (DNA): TGTGCCAGCAGCTCAGAGCTGACGAACACTGAAGCTTTCTTT. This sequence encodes CASSSELTNTEAFF.

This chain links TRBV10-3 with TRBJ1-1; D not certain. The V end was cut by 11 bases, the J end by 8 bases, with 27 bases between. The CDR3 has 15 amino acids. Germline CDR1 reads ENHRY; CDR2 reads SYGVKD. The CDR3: CAASGLGTTTAEAFF. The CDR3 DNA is TGTGCCGCATCCGGATTAGGTACCACAACGGCGGAAGCTTTCTTT.

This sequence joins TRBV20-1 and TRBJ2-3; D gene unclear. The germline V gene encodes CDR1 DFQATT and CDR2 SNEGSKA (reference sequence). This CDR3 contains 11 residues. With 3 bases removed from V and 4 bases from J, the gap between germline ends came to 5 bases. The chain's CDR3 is CSASKADTQYF. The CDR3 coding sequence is TGCAGTGCTAGCAAAGCAGATACGCAGTATTTT.

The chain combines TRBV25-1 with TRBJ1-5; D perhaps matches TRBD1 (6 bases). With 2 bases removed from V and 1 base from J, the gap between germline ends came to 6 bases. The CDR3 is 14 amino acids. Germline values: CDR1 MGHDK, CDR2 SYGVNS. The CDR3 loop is CASSEGQSNQPQHF. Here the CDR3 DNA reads TGTGCCAGCAGTGAAGGACAGAGCAATCAGCCCCAGCATTTT. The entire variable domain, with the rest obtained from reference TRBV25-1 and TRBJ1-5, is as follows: EADIYQTPRYLVIGTGKKITLECSQTMGHDKMYWYQQDPGMELHLIHYSYGVNSTEKGDLSSESTVSRIRTEHFPLTLESARPSHTSQYLCASSEGQSNQPQHFGDGTRLSIL.

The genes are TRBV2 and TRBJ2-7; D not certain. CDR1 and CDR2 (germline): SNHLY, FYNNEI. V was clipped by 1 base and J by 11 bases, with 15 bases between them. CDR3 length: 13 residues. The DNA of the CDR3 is TGTGCCAGCAGTGAAGGTGGGCCGAGGCAGAAGTACGTC. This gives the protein CASSEGGPRQKYV.

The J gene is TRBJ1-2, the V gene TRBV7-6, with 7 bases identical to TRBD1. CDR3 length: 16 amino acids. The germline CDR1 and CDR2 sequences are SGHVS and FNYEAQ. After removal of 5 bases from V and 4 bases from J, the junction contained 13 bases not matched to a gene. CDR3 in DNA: TGTGCCAGCAGCCCAGAGCTCTTCTCAGGGGGCTATGGCTACACCTTC. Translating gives CASSPELFSGGYGYTF.

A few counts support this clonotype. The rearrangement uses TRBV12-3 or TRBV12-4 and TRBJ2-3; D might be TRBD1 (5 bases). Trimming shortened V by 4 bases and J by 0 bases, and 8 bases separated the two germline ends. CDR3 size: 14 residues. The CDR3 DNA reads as TGTGCCAGCAGTTGGGGCAGTAGCACAGATACGCAGTATTTT. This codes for CASSWGSSTDTQYF.

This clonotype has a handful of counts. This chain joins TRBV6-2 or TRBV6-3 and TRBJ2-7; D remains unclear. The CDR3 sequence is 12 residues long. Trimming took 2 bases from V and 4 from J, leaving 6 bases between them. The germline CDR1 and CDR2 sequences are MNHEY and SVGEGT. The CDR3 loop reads CASSYVRYEQYF. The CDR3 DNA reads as TGTGCCAGCAGTTACGTTCGGTACGAGCAGTACTTC.

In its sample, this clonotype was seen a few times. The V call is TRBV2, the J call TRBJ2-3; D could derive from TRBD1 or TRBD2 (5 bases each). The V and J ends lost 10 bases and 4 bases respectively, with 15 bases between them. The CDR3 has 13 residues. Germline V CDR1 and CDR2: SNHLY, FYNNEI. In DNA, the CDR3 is TGTGCCATGTCGACGGGGACGGCAGATACGCAGTATTTT. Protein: CAMSTGTADTQYF.